The T cell receptor beta chain under discussion was sequenced for a study of cytomegalovirus exposure and HLA in healthy donors. From germline, CDR1 is SEHNR and CDR2 FQNEAQ (reference sequence). The V gene lost 1 base and the J gene lost 5 bases, with 6 bases spanning the gap. This CDR3 region has 13 residues. The PCR employed 60 Vbeta primers together with 13 Jbeta primers. TCRdb's table, derived via immunoSEQ multiplex PCR, lists solely in-frame clones and lacks some. The sample records 95,000 or so clones, under 90% being singletons. The material sequenced was PBMCs. The chain employs TRBV7-9 and TRBJ2-1; no reliable D call. This receptor was taken from a woman aged 70-85 years in good health and CMV-seropositive. As DNA, the CDR3 is TGTGCCAGCAGCTTAGACACAGACAATGAGCAGTTCTTC. As protein: CASSLDTDNEQFF.